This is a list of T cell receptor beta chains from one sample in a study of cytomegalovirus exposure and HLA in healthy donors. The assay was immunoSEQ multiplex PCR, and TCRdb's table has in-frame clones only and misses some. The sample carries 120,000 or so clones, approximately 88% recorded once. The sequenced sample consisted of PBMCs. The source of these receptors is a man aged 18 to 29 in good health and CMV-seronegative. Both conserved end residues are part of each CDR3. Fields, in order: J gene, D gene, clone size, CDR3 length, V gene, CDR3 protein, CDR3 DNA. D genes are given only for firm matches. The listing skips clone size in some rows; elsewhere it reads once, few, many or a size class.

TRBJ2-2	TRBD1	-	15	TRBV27	CASSFYGTGTGELFF	TGTGCCAGCAGTTTTTATGGGACAGGGACCGGGGAGCTGTTTTTT
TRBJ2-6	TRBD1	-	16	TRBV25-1	CASTGTGNGGANVLTF	TGTGCCAGCACGGGGACAGGGAACGGCGGGGCCAACGTCCTGACTTTC
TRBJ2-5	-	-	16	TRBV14	CASSQDREIRIETQYF	TGTGCCAGCAGCCAAGACAGGGAAATTCGAATAGAGACCCAGTACTTC
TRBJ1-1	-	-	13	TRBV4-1	CASSQVRQGEAFF	TGCGCCAGCAGCCAAGTCCGGCAGGGTGAAGCTTTCTTT
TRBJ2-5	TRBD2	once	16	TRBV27	CASRTNWLAGAETQYF	TGTGCCAGCAGGACCAATTGGCTAGCGGGGGCAGAGACCCAGTACTTC
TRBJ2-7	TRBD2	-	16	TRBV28	CASSLSASGRASEQYF	TGTGCCAGCAGTTTATCGGCTAGCGGGAGGGCCTCCGAGCAGTACTTC
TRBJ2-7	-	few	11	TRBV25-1	CASSAGYEQYF	TGTGCCAGCAGTGCGGGGTACGAGCAGTACTTC
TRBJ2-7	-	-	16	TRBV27	CASSSKSTTGIYEQYF	TGTGCCAGCAGTTCCAAGTCCACAACAGGGATTTACGAGCAGTACTTC
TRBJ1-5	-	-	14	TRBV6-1	CASSGSGSNQPQHF	TGTGCCAGCAGTGGATCAGGTAGCAATCAGCCCCAGCATTTT
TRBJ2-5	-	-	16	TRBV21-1	CASSKIWLSGIETQYF	TGTGCCAGCAGCAAAATTTGGCTTAGCGGGATAGAGACCCAGTACTTC
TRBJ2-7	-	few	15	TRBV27	CASSLWGGPPYEQYF	TGTGCCAGCAGTTTATGGGGGGGGCCTCCCTACGAGCAGTACTTC
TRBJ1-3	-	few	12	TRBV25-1	CASSTPGNTIYF	TGTGCCAGCAGTACTCCTGGAAACACCATATATTTT
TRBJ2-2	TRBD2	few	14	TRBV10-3	CAISVGLDTGELFF	TGTGCCATCAGTGTAGGACTAGATACCGGGGAGCTGTTTTTT
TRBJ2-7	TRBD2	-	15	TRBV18	CASSPGTSGGYEQYF	TGTGCCAGCTCACCGGGGACTAGCGGCGGCTACGAGCAGTACTTC
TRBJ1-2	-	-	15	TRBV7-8	CASSLQRVPNYGYTF	TGTGCCAGCAGCTTACAAAGAGTACCTAACTATGGCTACACCTTC
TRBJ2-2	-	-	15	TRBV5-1	CASSKTTANTGELFF	TGCGCCAGCAGCAAAACGACAGCGAACACCGGGGAGCTGTTTTTT
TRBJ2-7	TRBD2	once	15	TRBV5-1	CASQVGGAGGYEQYF	TGCGCCAGTCAGGTGGGGGGAGCGGGAGGCTACGAGCAGTACTTC
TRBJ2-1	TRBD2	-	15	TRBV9	CASSVGGGARNEQFF	TGTGCCAGCAGCGTGGGCGGGGGGGCCCGTAATGAGCAGTTCTTC
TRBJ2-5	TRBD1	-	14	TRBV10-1	CASSDYRGLGTQYF	TGCGCCAGCAGTGATTACAGGGGCCTGGGGACCCAGTACTTC
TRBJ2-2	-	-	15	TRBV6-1	CASSEEVGSTGELFF	TGTGCCAGCAGTGAAGAGGTGGGGAGCACCGGGGAGCTGTTTTTT
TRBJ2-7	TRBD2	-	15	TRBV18	CASSPGAGSSYEQYF	TGTGCCAGCTCACCAGGAGCGGGGAGCTCCTACGAGCAGTACTTC
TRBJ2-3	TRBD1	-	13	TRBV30	CAWRTGYTDTQYF	TGTGCCTGGAGGACAGGGTACACAGATACGCAGTATTTT
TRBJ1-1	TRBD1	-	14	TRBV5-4	CASSLGGTDREAFF	TGTGCCAGCAGCTTGGGGGGGACAGACCGTGAAGCTTTCTTT
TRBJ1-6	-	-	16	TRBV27	CASRLLQGNYNSPLHF	TGTGCCAGCAGACTACTTCAGGGAAACTATAATTCACCCCTCCACTTT
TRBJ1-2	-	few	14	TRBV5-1	CASSLQQGPHGYTF	TGCGCCAGCAGCTTGCAACAGGGTCCCCATGGCTACACCTTC
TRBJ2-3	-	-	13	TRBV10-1	CASRGPWADTQYF	TGCGCCAGCAGAGGTCCATGGGCGGATACGCAGTATTTT
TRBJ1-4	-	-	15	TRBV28	CASTSGGLANEKLFF	TGTGCCAGCACTTCGGGGGGCTTAGCTAATGAAAAACTGTTTTTT